Given below is one TCR beta chain in context. A J-beta primer mix and a sample-barcoded 5' primer were used in a second PCR of roughly 6 to 11 cycles. TCRdb re-called the 5' RACE reads with MiXCR, one entry per CDR3 protein. The table lists 1 million or so distinct CDR3 sequences, over 35% of them singletons. The data belong to a study of blood T cells in healthy people across ages. The V gene end was trimmed by 6 bases and the J gene end by 4 bases; junction bases not matched to a gene: 5. The CDR3 is made up of 15 amino acids. Germline CDR1 and CDR2: ENHRY and SYGVKD. The receptor was derived from a woman aged 60-75 years in good health. Sequenced sample: blood. J is TRBJ2-3 and V is TRBV10-3; 12 bases agree with TRBD2. Here the CDR3 reads CAISLLAGGADTQYF. CDR3 DNA sequence: TGTGCCATCAGCCTACTAGCGGGGGGTGCAGATACGCAGTATTTT.